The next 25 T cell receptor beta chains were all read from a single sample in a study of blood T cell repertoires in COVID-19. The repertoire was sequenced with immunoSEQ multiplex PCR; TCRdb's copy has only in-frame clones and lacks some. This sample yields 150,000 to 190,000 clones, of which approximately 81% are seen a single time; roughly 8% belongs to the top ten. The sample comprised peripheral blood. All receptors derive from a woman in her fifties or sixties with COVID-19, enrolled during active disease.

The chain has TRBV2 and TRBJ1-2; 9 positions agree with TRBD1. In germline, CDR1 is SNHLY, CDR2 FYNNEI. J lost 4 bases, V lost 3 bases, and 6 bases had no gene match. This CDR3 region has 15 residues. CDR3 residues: CASSDMTGGSYGYTF. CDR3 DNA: TGTGCCAGCAGTGATATGACAGGGGGATCCTATGGCTACACCTTC.

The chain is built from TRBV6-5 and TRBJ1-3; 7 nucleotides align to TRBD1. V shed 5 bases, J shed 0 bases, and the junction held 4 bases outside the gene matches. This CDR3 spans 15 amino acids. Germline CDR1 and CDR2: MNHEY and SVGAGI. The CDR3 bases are TGTGCCAGCAGTCACGGGACAGCCTCTGGAAACACCATATATTTT. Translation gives CASSHGTASGNTIYF.

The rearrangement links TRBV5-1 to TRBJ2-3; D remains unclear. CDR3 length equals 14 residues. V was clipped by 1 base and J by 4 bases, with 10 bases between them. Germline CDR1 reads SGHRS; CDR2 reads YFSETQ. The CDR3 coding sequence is TGCGCCAGCAGCTTGTACGTGAGCGCAGATACGCAGTATTTT. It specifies CASSLYVSADTQYF.

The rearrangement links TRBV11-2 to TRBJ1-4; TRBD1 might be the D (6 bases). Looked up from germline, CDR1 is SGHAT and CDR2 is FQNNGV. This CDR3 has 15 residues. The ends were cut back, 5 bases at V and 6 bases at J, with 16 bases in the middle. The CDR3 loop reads CASSPNRVGDEKLFF. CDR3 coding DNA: TGTGCCAGCAGCCCTAACAGGGTGGGTGATGAAAAACTGTTTTTT.

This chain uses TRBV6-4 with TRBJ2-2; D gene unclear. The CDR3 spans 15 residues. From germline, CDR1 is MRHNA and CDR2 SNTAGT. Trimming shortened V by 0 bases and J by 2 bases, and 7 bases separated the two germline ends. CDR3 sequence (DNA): TGTGCCAGCAGTGACTCGGGCATAAACACCGGGGAGCTGTTTTTT. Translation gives CASSDSGINTGELFF.

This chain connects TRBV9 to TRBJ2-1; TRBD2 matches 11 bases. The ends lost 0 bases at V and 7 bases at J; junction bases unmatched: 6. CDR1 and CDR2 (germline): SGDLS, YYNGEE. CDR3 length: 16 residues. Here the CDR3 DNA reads TGTGCCAGCAGCGTAGGGTTAGCGGGAGGGCGGAATGAGCAGTTCTTC. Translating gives CASSVGLAGGRNEQFF.

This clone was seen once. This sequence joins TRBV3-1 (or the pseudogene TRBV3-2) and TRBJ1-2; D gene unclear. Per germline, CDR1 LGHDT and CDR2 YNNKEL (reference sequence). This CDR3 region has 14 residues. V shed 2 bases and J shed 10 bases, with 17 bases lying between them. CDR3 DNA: TGTGCCAGCAGCCAACCCTCGGGGAGGATGGACTACACCTTC. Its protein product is CASSQPSGRMDYTF.

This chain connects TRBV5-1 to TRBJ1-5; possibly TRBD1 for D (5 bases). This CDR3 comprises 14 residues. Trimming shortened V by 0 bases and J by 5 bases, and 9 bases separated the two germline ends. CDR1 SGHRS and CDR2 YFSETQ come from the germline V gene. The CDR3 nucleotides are TGCGCCAGCAGCTTGGGGGCGGGGGATCAGCCCCAGCATTTT. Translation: CASSLGAGDQPQHF.

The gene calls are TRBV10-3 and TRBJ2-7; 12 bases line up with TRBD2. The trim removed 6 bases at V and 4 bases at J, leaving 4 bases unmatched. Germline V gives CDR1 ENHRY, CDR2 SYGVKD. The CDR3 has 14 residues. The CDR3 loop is CAISRLAGEYEQYF. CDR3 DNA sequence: TGTGCCATCAGCCGACTAGCGGGAGAGTACGAGCAGTACTTC.

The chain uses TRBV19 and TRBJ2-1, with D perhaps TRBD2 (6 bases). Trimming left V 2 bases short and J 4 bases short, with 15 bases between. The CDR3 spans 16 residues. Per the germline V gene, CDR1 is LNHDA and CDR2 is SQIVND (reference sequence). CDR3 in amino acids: CASSIKDSGGYNEQFF. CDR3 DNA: TGTGCCAGTAGTATAAAAGATAGCGGAGGGTACAATGAGCAGTTCTTC. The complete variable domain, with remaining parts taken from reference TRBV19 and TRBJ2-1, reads DGGITQSPKYLFRKEGQNVTLSCEQNLNHDAMYWYRQDPGQGLRLIYYSQIVNDFQKGDIAEGYSVSREKKESFPLTVTSAQKNPTAFYLCASSIKDSGGYNEQFFGPGTRLTVL.

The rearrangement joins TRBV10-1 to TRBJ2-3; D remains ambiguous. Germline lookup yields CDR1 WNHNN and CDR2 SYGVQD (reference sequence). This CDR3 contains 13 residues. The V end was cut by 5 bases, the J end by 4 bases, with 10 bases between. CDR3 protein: CASSLTFADTQYF. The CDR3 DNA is TGCGCCAGCAGTCTTACTTTCGCAGATACGCAGTATTTT.

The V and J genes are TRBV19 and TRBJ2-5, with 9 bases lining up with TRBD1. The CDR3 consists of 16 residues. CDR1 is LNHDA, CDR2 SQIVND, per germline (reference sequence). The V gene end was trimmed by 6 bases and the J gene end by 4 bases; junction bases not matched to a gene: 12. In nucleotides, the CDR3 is TGTGCCAGTAGAGCCGGGACAGGGCATGTCGGAGAGACCCAGTACTTC. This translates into CASRAGTGHVGETQYF.

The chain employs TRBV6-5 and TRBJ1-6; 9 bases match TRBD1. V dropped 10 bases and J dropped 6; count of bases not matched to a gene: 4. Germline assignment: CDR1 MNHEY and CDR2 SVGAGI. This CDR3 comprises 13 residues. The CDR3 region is CATLDRGNSPLHF. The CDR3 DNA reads TGTGCCACCCTGGACAGGGGTAATTCACCCCTCCACTTT.

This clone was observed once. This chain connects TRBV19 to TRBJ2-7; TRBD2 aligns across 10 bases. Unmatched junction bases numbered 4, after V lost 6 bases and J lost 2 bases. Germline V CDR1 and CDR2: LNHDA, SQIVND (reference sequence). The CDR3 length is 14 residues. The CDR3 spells CASSPGTSAYEQYF. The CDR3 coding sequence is TGTGCCAGTAGCCCCGGGACTAGCGCCTACGAGCAGTACTTC.

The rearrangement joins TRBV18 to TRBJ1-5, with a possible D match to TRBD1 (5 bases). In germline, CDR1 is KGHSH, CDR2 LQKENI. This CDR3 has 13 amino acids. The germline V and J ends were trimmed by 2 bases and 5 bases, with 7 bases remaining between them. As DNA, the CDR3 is TGTGCCAGCTCACCAGCAGGGCATCAGCCCCAGCATTTT. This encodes CASSPAGHQPQHF.

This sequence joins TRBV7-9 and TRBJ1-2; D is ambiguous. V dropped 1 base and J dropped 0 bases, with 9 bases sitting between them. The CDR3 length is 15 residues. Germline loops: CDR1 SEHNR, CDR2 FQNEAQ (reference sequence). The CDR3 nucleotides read TGTGCCAGCAGCTTAGATACGACAACTAACTATGGCTACACCTTC. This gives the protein CASSLDTTTNYGYTF.

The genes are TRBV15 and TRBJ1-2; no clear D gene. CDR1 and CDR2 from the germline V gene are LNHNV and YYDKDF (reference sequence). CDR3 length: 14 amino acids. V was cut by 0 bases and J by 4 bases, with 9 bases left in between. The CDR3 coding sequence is TGTGCCACCAGCAGAGATAGCCTAGCCTATGGCTACACCTTC. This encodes CATSRDSLAYGYTF.

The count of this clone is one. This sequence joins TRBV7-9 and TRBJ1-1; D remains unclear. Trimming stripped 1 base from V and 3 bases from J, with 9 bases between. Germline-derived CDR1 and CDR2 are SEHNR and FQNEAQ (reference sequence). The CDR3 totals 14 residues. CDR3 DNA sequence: TGTGCCAGCAGCTTAGGAGGGAGTGACACTGAAGCTTTCTTT. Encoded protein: CASSLGGSDTEAFF.

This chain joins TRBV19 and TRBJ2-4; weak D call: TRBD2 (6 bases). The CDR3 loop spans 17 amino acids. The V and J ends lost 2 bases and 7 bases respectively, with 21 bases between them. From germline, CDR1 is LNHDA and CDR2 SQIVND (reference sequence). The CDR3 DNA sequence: TGTGCCAGTAGTATACAAGCCGGGGCTGCGGGACTTAACATTCAGTACTTC. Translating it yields CASSIQAGAAGLNIQYF.

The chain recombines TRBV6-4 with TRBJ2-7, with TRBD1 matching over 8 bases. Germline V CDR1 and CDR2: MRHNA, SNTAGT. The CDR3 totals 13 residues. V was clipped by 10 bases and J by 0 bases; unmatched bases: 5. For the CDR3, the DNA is TGTGCCAACCGGACAGGGAGCTCCTACGAGCAGTACGTC. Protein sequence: CANRTGSSYEQYV.

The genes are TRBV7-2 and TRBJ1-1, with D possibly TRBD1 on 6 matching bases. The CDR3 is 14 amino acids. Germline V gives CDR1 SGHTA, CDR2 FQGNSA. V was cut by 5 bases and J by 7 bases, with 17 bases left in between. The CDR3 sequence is CASSPNRDMYEAFF. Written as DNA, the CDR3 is TGTGCCAGCAGCCCTAACCGGGACATGTATGAAGCTTTCTTT. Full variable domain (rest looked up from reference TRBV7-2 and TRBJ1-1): GAGVSQSPSNKVTEKGKDVELRCDPISGHTALYWYRQSLGQGLEFLIYFQGNSAPDKSGLPSDRFSAERTGGSVSTLTIQRTQQEDSAVYLCASSPNRDMYEAFFGQGTRLTVV.

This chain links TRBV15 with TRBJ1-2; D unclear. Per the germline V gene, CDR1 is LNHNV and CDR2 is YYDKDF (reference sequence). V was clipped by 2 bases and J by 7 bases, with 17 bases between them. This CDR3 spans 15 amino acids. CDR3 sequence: CATSRTTAAESGYTF. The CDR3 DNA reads TGTGCCACCAGCAGAACCACCGCAGCGGAGAGTGGCTACACCTTC.

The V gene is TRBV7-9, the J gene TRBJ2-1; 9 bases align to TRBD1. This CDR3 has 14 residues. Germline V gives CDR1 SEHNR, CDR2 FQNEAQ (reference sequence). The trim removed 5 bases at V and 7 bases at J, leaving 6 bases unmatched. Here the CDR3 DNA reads TGTGCCAGCAGCCAAGGGACAGGGATTAATGAGCAGTTCTTC. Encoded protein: CASSQGTGINEQFF.

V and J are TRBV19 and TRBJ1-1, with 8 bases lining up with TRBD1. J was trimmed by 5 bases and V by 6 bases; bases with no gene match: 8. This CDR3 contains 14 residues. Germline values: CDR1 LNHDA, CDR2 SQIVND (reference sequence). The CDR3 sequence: CASRTGARGTEAFF. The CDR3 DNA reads TGTGCCAGTAGGACAGGGGCTAGAGGGACTGAAGCTTTCTTT.

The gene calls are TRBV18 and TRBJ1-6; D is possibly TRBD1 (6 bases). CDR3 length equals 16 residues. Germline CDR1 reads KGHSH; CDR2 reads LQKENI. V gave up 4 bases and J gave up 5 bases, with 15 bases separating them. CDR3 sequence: CASSHGQPKNNSPLHF. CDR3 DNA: TGTGCCAGCTCACACGGACAGCCAAAGAATAATTCACCCCTCCACTTT. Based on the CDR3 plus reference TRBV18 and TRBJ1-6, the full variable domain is NAGVMQNPRHLVRRRGQEARLRCSPMKGHSHVYWYRQLPEEGLKFMVYLQKENIIDESGMPKERFSAEFPKEGPSILRIQQVVRGDSAAYFCASSHGQPKNNSPLHFGNGTRLTVT.